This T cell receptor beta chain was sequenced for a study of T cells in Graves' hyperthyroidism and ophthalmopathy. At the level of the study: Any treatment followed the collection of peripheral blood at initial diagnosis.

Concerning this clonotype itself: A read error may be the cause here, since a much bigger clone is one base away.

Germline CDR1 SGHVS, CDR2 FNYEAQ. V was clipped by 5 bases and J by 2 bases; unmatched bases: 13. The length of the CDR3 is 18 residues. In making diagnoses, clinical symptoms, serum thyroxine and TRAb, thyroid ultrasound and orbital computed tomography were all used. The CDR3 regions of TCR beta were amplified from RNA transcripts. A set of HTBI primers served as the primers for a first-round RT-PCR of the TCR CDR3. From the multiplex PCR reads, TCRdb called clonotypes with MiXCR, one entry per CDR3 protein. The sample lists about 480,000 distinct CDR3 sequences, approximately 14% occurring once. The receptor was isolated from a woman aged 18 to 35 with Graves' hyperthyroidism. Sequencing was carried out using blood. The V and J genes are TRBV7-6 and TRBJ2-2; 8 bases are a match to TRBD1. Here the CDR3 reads CASSPLVAGGSNTGELFF. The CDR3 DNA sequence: TGTGCCAGCAGCCCACTCGTAGCAGGGGGCTCTAACACCGGGGAGCTGTTTTTT.